The 16 T cell receptor beta chains presented below share a single source sample, sequenced in a study of Ad26.COV2.S vaccination and SARS-CoV-2 variants. Sample treatment: 19 received Ad26.COV2.S at low or high dose, single or two shots; about 5 received placebo; per-sample allocation not given. Following the first vaccine or placebo injection, samples were taken on day 63. The data were produced by immunoSEQ multiplex PCR, yet TCRdb's version contains in-frame clones alone and is incomplete. Here the sample spans 200,000 to 300,000 clones, around 88% being singletons. Source: peripheral blood, taken in a trial of Ad26.COV2.S vaccine versus placebo. These receptors originate from a person between 18 and 65 years old who received the Ad26.COV2.S COVID-19 vaccine or a placebo.

There are a few counts of this clone. The chain combines TRBV3-1 (or the pseudogene TRBV3-2) with TRBJ2-7, with D perhaps matching TRBD1 (6 bases). The CDR3 length is 13 residues. Trimming took 0 bases from V and 3 from J, leaving 6 bases between them. Germline lookup yields CDR1 LGHDT and CDR2 YNNKEL (reference sequence). The DNA for the CDR3 is TGTGCCAGCAGCCAAGAGGACAGCTACGAGCAGTACTTC. It translates to CASSQEDSYEQYF.

The chain joins TRBV7-3 to TRBJ2-7; D perhaps matches TRBD1 (5 bases). CDR1 and CDR2 from the germline V gene are SGHTA and FQGTGA. V was shortened by 4 bases and J by 3 bases, with 22 bases between the two germline ends. CDR3 length equals 17 residues. The DNA for the CDR3 is TGTGCCAGCAGCTCTCCAGCCGTCTGGGGCGGATACTACGAGCAGTACGTC. It specifies CASSSPAVWGGYYEQYV.

The chain joins TRBV9 to TRBJ1-1, with D maybe TRBD1 (5 bases). The CDR3 runs to 14 residues. Germline lookup yields CDR1 SGDLS and CDR2 YYNGEE. The V end lost 0 bases, the J end lost 5 bases, and 11 bases lay between the germline ends. This CDR3 reads CASSVGEGWTEAFF. Written as DNA, the CDR3 is TGTGCCAGCAGCGTAGGTGAGGGGTGGACTGAAGCTTTCTTT.

The chain recombines TRBV11-2 with TRBJ2-1; 8 nucleotides match TRBD1. In germline, CDR1 is SGHAT, CDR2 FQNNGV. This CDR3 has 12 amino acids. The ends lost 5 bases at V and 10 bases at J; junction bases unmatched: 4. The CDR3 DNA is TGTGCCAGCAGCCCCAGGGGGCGGGAGCAGTTCTTC. Translating gives CASSPRGREQFF.

V and J are TRBV9 and TRBJ2-1; 7 bases align to TRBD1. Trimming cost V 6 bases and J 8 bases; bases outside gene matches: 8. The CDR3 loop spans 13 amino acids. From germline, CDR1 is SGDLS and CDR2 YYNGEE. CDR3 DNA sequence: TGTGCCAGCAACCTCGACAGGGACGATGAGCAGTTCTTC. Translation gives CASNLDRDDEQFF.

V is TRBV27 and J is TRBJ2-1; no clear D. CDR1 and CDR2 (germline): MNHEY, SMNVEV (reference sequence). CDR3 length: 15 residues. Trimming stripped 2 bases from V and 6 bases from J, with 14 bases between. CDR3 bases: TGTGCCAGCAGTTTAGATGGTAGGCAGACCAATGAGCAGTTCTTC. Translated: CASSLDGRQTNEQFF.

The count of this clone is one. CDR3 DNA: TGTGCCAGTAGAGACAGGGTAGGCACTGAAGCTTTCTTT. Amino acid sequence: CASRDRVGTEAFF. This chain uses TRBV19 with TRBJ1-1; TRBD1 aligns across 7 bases. J lost 4 bases, V lost 6 bases, and 5 bases had no gene match. The CDR3 spans 13 residues. In germline, CDR1 is LNHDA, CDR2 SQIVND (reference sequence).

V gene TRBV29-1 combines with J gene TRBJ1-5; D not resolved. V lost 3 bases to trimming and J lost 3 bases, with 9 bases between them. The CDR3 runs 13 residues. Per germline, CDR1 SQVTM and CDR2 ANQGSEA. The CDR3 DNA sequence: TGCAGCGTTGAGGAGCAATCCAATCAGCCCCAGCATTTT. It is translated as CSVEEQSNQPQHF.

The chain couples TRBV6-2 or TRBV6-3 to TRBJ2-5; the match to TRBD2 covers 9 bases. Unmatched junction bases numbered 10, after V lost 0 bases and J lost 5 bases. Germline lookup yields CDR1 MNHEY and CDR2 SVGEGT. This CDR3 region has 17 residues. CDR3 sequence reads: CASSYSKVAGAGETQYF. The CDR3 DNA reads as TGTGCCAGCAGTTACTCGAAGGTAGCGGGGGCAGGGGAGACCCAGTACTTC.

The chain has TRBV4-3 and TRBJ2-1; the D is unclear. V was trimmed by 0 bases and J by 4 bases, leaving 7 bases between them. In germline, CDR1 is LGHNA, CDR2 YSLEER. This CDR3 has 14 amino acids. Here the CDR3 DNA reads TGCGCCAGCAGCCAAGAGTATCTTTACAATGAGCAGTTCTTC. This encodes CASSQEYLYNEQFF.

The chain has TRBV5-5 and TRBJ1-1; no definite D call. Between the trimmed V and J ends, which lost 1 base and 2 bases, there was a span of 15 bases. The germline CDR1 and CDR2 sequences are SGHKS and YYEKEE (reference sequence). This CDR3 region has 16 residues. The CDR3 coding sequence is TGTGCCAGCAGCTTGTTATTTCCCGCGTTTAACACTGAAGCTTTCTTT. This gives the protein CASSLLFPAFNTEAFF.

This chain uses TRBV20-1 with TRBJ2-7; TRBD1 matches 7 bases. CDR3 length: 11 residues. Germline trimming cut 5 bases from V and 4 bases from J; bases unmatched to any gene: 2. Germline CDR1 and CDR2: DFQATT and SNEGSKA (reference sequence). CDR3 coding DNA: TGCAGTGCTGCACAGGGGTACGAGCAGTACGTC. This codes for CSAAQGYEQYV.

This clone was detected a few times. The CDR3 sequence is CASSNSGAYNEQFF. The CDR3 DNA follows: TGTGCCAGCAGTAACTCGGGAGCTTACAATGAGCAGTTCTTC. The chain couples TRBV4-2 to TRBJ2-1, with TRBD2 as a possible D gene (6 bases). The CDR3 is made up of 14 amino acids. Germline V gene lookup returns CDR1 LGHNA and CDR2 YNFKEQ. Trimming removed 6 bases at V and 4 bases at J, with 13 bases between.

Written as DNA, the CDR3 is TGCGCCAGCAGCCAAGATTGGCCCGCTCCCTACGAGCAGTACGTC. Translating it yields CASSQDWPAPYEQYV. The chain carries TRBV4-3 and TRBJ2-7; the D is unclear. Germline-derived CDR1 and CDR2 are LGHNA and YSLEER. V dropped 0 bases and J dropped 2 bases, with 11 bases sitting between them. This CDR3 has 15 residues.

The chain couples TRBV3-1 (or the pseudogene TRBV3-2) to TRBJ2-5, with 10 bases matching TRBD2. Germline V CDR1 and CDR2: LGHDT, YNNKEL (reference sequence). V lost 11 bases to trimming and J lost 8 bases; unmatched junction nucleotides: 8. The CDR3 is 12 amino acids. CDR3 protein: CAAGLAVTTQYF. The CDR3 DNA reads as TGTGCCGCTGGACTAGCGGTCACCACCCAGTACTTC.

The J gene is TRBJ1-1, the V gene TRBV3-1 (or the pseudogene TRBV3-2); 7 bases are a match to TRBD1. This CDR3 spans 14 amino acids. V was pared by 5 bases and J by 6 bases, with 9 bases of the junction left unmatched. CDR1 and CDR2 from the germline V gene are LGHDT and YNNKEL (reference sequence). The CDR3 sequence: CASSSGGRKAEAFF. CDR3 nucleotide sequence: TGTGCCAGCAGCTCAGGGGGAAGGAAGGCTGAAGCTTTCTTT.